A selection of T cell receptor beta chains follows, all from one sample in a study of cytomegalovirus exposure and HLA in healthy donors. Profiled with immunoSEQ multiplex PCR; TCRdb holds only in-frame clones, not every one. The sample lists about 130,000 clones, approximately 80% occurring once. Source material: PBMCs. These receptors were collected from a male donor in good health and CMV-seropositive. Both conserved end residues are part of each CDR3. Each record gives: V gene, CDR3 length, J gene, clone size, D gene, CDR3 protein, CDR3 DNA. A D gene is named only where the DNA matches it firmly. Clone size is stated in some rows and not others, as once, few, many or a class when expanded.

V gene: TRBV7-9; CDR3 length: 15; J gene: TRBJ1-2; clone size: -; D gene: -; CDR3 protein: CASSRRGTSNYGYTF; CDR3 DNA: TGTGCCAGCAGCCGGCGAGGGACATCTAACTATGGCTACACCTTC
V gene: TRBV5-1; CDR3 length: 13; J gene: TRBJ1-1; clone size: -; D gene: -; CDR3 protein: CASSLAPNTEAFF; CDR3 DNA: TGCGCCAGCAGCTTAGCCCCGAACACTGAAGCTTTCTTT
V gene: TRBV6-1; CDR3 length: 13; J gene: TRBJ2-7; clone size: -; D gene: TRBD2; CDR3 protein: CASTWTSSYEQYF; CDR3 DNA: TGTGCCAGCACCTGGACTAGCAGTTACGAGCAGTACTTC
V gene: TRBV7-9; CDR3 length: 17; J gene: TRBJ1-2; clone size: -; D gene: TRBD1; CDR3 protein: CSSSFDGQGGFNYGYTF; CDR3 DNA: TGTTCCAGCAGCTTCGACGGACAGGGGGGATTTAACTATGGCTACACCTTC
V gene: TRBV15; CDR3 length: 12; J gene: TRBJ2-5; clone size: -; D gene: -; CDR3 protein: CATSTGPGTQYF; CDR3 DNA: TGTGCCACCAGCACAGGTCCAGGGACCCAGTACTTC
V gene: TRBV5-1; CDR3 length: 14; J gene: TRBJ1-2; clone size: -; D gene: -; CDR3 protein: CASSAGSGGYGYTF; CDR3 DNA: TGCGCCAGCAGCGCCGGGTCTGGCGGCTATGGCTACACCTTC
V gene: TRBV5-6; CDR3 length: 14; J gene: TRBJ2-3; clone size: -; D gene: -; CDR3 protein: CASSLDRGTDTQYF; CDR3 DNA: TGTGCCAGCAGCTTGGACAGGGGCACAGATACGCAGTATTTT
V gene: TRBV6-1; CDR3 length: 11; J gene: TRBJ1-4; clone size: few; D gene: -; CDR3 protein: CASSHNEKLFF; CDR3 DNA: TGTGCCAGCAGCCATAATGAAAAACTGTTTTTT
V gene: TRBV2; CDR3 length: 13; J gene: TRBJ2-7; clone size: -; D gene: -; CDR3 protein: CASSDRGSSEQYF; CDR3 DNA: TGTGCCAGCAGTGACAGGGGATCTTCCGAGCAGTACTTC
V gene: TRBV4-1; CDR3 length: 17; J gene: TRBJ2-3; clone size: -; D gene: TRBD2; CDR3 protein: CASSQGVRRGGTDTQYF; CDR3 DNA: TGCGCCAGCAGCCAAGGGGTTCGGCGGGGGGGCACAGATACGCAGTATTTT
V gene: TRBV6-6; CDR3 length: 15; J gene: TRBJ1-1; clone size: -; D gene: -; CDR3 protein: CASTDLGPLNTEAFF; CDR3 DNA: TGTGCCAGCACCGACCTTGGGCCTTTGAACACTGAAGCTTTCTTT
V gene: TRBV28; CDR3 length: 15; J gene: TRBJ1-2; clone size: -; D gene: TRBD1; CDR3 protein: CASSFRQGAGYGYTF; CDR3 DNA: TGTGCCAGCAGTTTCAGACAGGGGGCAGGTTATGGCTACACCTTC
V gene: TRBV7-9; CDR3 length: 15; J gene: TRBJ2-7; clone size: -; D gene: TRBD2; CDR3 protein: CASSSAGGPPREQYF; CDR3 DNA: TGTGCCAGCAGCTCAGCGGGAGGCCCCCCCCGGGAGCAGTACTTC
V gene: TRBV2; CDR3 length: 14; J gene: TRBJ2-7; clone size: -; D gene: TRBD1; CDR3 protein: CVSSDRNRGYEQYF; CDR3 DNA: TGTGTCAGCAGTGATAGGAACAGGGGCTACGAGCAGTACTTC
V gene: TRBV5-1; CDR3 length: 12; J gene: TRBJ1-1; clone size: -; D gene: -; CDR3 protein: CASSLGREAAFF; CDR3 DNA: TGCGCCAGCAGCTTGGGGCGCGAGGCAGCTTTCTTT
V gene: TRBV4-1; CDR3 length: 15; J gene: TRBJ2-1; clone size: -; D gene: -; CDR3 protein: CASSPQENSYNEQFF; CDR3 DNA: TGCGCCAGCAGCCCCCAGGAAAACTCCTACAATGAGCAGTTCTTC